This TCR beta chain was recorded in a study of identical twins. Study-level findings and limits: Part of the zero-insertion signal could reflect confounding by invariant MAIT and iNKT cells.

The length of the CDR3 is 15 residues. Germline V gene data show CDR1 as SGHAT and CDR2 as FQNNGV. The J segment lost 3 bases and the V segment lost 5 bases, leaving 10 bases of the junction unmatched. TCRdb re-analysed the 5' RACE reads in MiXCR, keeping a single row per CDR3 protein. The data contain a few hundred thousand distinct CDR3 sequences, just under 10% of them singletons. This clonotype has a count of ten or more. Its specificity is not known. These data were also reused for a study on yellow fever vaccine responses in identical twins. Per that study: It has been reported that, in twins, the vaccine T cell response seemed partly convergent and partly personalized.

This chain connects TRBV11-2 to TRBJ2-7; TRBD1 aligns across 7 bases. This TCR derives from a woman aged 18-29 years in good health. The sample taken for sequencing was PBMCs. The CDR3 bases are TGTGCCAGCAGCCCCAGTACGGGACAGAACTACGAGCAGTACTTC. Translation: CASSPSTGQNYEQYF.